This T cell receptor (beta chain) was obtained from a study of blood T cells in healthy people across ages. This clonotype was observed a handful of times. Isolating PBMCs gave at least 6.5 million of these cells per sample. No fewer than 5.5 micrograms of total RNA were isolated from every sample. A J-beta primer mix and a sample-barcoded 5' primer were used in a second PCR of roughly 7 to 12 cycles. A minimum of 2.5 million CDR3-containing paired-end reads was obtained for each sample. TCRdb processed the 5' RACE reads anew with MiXCR; each CDR3 protein has one entry. The table records around 1,000,000 distinct CDR3 sequences, almost 25% of them present only once. These data were likewise used in another study, on T cells of mothers and their children. From that paper: No T cell clones of persistent microchimeric origin were detected.

The specimen sequenced was blood. The receptor was isolated from a girl aged 2 to 9 in good health.

CDR3 amino acids: CASSSLVYATEAFF. For the CDR3, the DNA is TGTGCCAGCAGTTCCCTGGTATATGCCACTGAAGCTTTCTTT. This chain joins TRBV12-3 or TRBV12-4 and TRBJ1-1; D unclear. The CDR3 sequence is 14 residues long. V lost 4 bases and J lost 4, with 13 bases in between.